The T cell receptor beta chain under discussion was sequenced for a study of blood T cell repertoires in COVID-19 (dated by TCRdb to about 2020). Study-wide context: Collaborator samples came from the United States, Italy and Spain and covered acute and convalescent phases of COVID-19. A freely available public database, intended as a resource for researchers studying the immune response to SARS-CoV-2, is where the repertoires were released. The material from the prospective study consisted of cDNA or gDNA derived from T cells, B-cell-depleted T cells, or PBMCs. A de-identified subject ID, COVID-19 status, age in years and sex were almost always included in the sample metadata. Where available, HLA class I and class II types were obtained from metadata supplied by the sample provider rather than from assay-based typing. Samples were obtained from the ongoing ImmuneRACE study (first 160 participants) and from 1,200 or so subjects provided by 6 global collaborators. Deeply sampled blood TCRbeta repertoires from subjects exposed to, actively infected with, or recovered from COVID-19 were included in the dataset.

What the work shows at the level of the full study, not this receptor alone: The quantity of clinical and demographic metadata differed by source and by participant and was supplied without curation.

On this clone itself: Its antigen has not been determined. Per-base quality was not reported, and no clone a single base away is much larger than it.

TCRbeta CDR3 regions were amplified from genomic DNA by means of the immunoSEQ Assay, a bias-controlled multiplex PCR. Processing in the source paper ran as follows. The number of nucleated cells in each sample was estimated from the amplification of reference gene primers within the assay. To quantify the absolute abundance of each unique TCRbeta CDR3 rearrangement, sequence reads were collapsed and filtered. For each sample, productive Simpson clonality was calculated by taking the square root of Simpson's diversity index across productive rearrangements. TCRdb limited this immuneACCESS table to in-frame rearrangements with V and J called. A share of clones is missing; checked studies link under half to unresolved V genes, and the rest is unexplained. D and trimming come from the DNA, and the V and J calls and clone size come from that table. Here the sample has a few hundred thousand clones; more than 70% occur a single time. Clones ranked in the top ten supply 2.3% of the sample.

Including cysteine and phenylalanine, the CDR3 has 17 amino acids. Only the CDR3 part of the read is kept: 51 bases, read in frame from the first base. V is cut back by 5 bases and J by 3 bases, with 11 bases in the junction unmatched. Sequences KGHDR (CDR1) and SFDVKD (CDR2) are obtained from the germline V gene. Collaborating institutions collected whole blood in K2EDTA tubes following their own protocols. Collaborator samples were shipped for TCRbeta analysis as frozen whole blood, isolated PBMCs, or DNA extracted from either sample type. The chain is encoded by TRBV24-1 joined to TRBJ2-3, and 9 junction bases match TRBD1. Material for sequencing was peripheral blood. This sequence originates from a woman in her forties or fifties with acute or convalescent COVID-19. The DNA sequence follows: TGTGCCACCAGTGTCGGGACAGGGCTCGTGATTACAGATACGCAGTATTTT. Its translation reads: CATSVGTGLVITDTQYF.